The clone carrying this T cell receptor (beta chain) was counted ten times or more. The entry originates in a study of T-cell reconstitution after alpha-beta-depleted transplantation in children. TCRbeta library preparation incorporated unique molecular identifiers. TCRdb used MiXCR to reprocess the PCR reads, holding one entry per CDR3 protein. The table includes about 200,000 distinct CDR3 sequences, 5% to 6.5% detected once. CDR3 size: 15 residues. CDR1 is SGHTA and CDR2 is FQGNSA in the germline V gene. The V and J ends lost 3 bases and 7 bases, in that order; junction bases with no gene match: 6.

V gene TRBV7-2 combines with J gene TRBJ2-1; the match to TRBD1 covers 10 bases. The source of this sequence is a girl in the first two years of life with combined immunodeficiency, due to receive a stem cell transplant. The sample was PBMCs, taken before TCRalphabeta/CD19-depleted stem cell transplant. The CDR3 DNA is TGTGCCAGCAGCTTGGCCGGGACAGGGGTTAATGAGCAGTTCTTC. Translating it yields CASSLAGTGVNEQFF.